This TCR beta chain was observed in a study of human T cells and chemical hapten exposure. As to time point: healthy volunteer bleed at 2 weeks. Blood, whole and unfractionated, served as the source for total RNA extraction. MiXCR, applied by TCRdb to the RACE reads, yields one record per CDR3 protein. The sample holds roughly 120,000 distinct CDR3 sequences, approximately 8.3% seen once. This clonotype showed up just a few times. The source material was whole blood. The origin of this receptor is a male donor in good health. Some clones in this sample may be carry-over from other donors' samples.

CDR3 protein: CASSENYRAGELFF. In DNA form, the CDR3 reads TGTGCCAGCAGTGAAAATTACAGGGCCGGGGAGCTGTTTTTT. The genes are TRBV2 and TRBJ2-2; D is possibly TRBD1 (6 bases). V lost 2 bases to trimming and J lost 6 bases, with 10 bases between them. Looked up from germline, CDR1 is SNHLY and CDR2 is FYNNEI. The CDR3 contains 14 residues.